Each of the 17 T cell receptor beta chains below was sequenced from the same sample in a study of blood T cells in healthy people across ages. Together with a sample-barcoded 5' primer, a J-beta primer mix was included in a second PCR lasting 7 to 11 cycles. TCRdb processed the 5' RACE reads anew with MiXCR; each CDR3 protein has one entry. The table has some 850,000 distinct CDR3 sequences, roughly 25% seen once. The sample was also linked to a second study, of T cells of mothers and their children.

The source material was blood. The receptors originated from a boy between 10 and 17 years old in good health.

This chain links TRBV20-1 with TRBJ1-4, with D unclear. Germline CDR1 and CDR2: DFQATT and SNEGSKA (reference sequence). This CDR3 has 11 amino acids. Here the CDR3 DNA reads TGCCTGGCACCAACTAATGAAAAACTGTTTTTT. Translating it yields CLAPTNEKLFF.

The chain is built from TRBV10-2 and TRBJ1-4; weak D call: TRBD1 (5 bases). CDR3 length: 16 residues. From germline, CDR1 is WSHSY and CDR2 SAAADI. The V end lost 4 bases, the J end lost 11 bases, and 23 bases lay between the germline ends. The CDR3, as DNA: TGCGCCAGCAGTGCCTACACCGGGACGGGGGTCGGGAAACTGTTTTTT. Translated: CASSAYTGTGVGKLFF.

V gene TRBV7-2 combines with J gene TRBJ2-1; 9 bases agree with TRBD1. The CDR3 runs to 16 residues. Germline CDR1 SGHTA, CDR2 FQGNSA. J lost 8 bases, V lost 1 base, and 9 bases had no gene match. The CDR3 region has the DNA TGTGCCAGCAGCTTAGTTCCGGGACAGGGTTCGGATGAGCAGTTCTTC. Translation: CASSLVPGQGSDEQFF.

On this clonotype: Compared with germline, one end of the junction differs, possibly owing to a read error. CDR3 sequence reads: CASIQKTETQYF. CDR3 coding DNA: TGTGCCAGCATCCAAAAGACGGAGACCCAGTACTTC. The chain recombines TRBV3-1 with TRBJ2-5; D uncertain. The CDR3 has 12 residues. The V gene's germline CDR1 is LGHDT and CDR2 YNNKEL (reference sequence).

This clonotype was counted a few times. The chain couples TRBV3-1 to TRBJ2-7; 7 nucleotides agree with TRBD2. The CDR3 is 15 amino acids. The ends lost 0 bases at V and 5 bases at J; junction bases unmatched: 7. Germline V gives CDR1 LGHDT, CDR2 YNNKEL (reference sequence). Here the CDR3 reads CASSQDVTSSDEQYF. The CDR3 DNA is TGTGCCAGCAGCCAAGATGTGACTAGCAGCGACGAGCAGTACTTC.

The V and J genes are TRBV30 and TRBJ2-5; TRBD2 might be the D (5 bases). Germline V CDR1 and CDR2: GTSNPN, SVGIG (reference sequence). The V gene lost 1 base and the J gene lost 5 bases, with 11 bases spanning the gap. CDR3 length: 13 amino acids. The CDR3 bases are TGTGCCTGGAGTGGAGGGAATAGGGAGACCCAGTACTTC. This encodes CAWSGGNRETQYF.

This clonotype showed up just a few times. The chain joins TRBV28 to TRBJ2-5; 8 bases map to TRBD1. Per germline, CDR1 MDHEN and CDR2 SYDVKM. J was trimmed by 2 bases and V by 6 bases; bases with no gene match: 14. CDR3 size: 17 residues. The CDR3: CASSSTGGVLGQETQYF. CDR3 in DNA: TGTGCCAGCAGCTCTACAGGGGGAGTTTTGGGGCAAGAGACCCAGTACTTC.

This clonotype was counted ten times or more. The chain recombines TRBV7-3 with TRBJ2-2; D might be TRBD1 (6 bases). Per germline, CDR1 SGHTA and CDR2 FQGTGA. The V end was cut by 4 bases, the J end by 7 bases, with 10 bases between. The CDR3 is 13 amino acids. CDR3 amino acids: CASSSATGGELFF. The CDR3 nucleotides are TGTGCCAGCAGCTCCGCGACAGGCGGGGAGCTGTTTTTT. The variable domain in full, completed from reference TRBV7-3 and TRBJ2-2, reads GAGVSQTPSNKVTEKGKYVELRCDPISGHTALYWYRQSLGQGPEFLIYFQGTGAADDSGLPNDRFFAVRPEGSVSTLKIQRTERGDSAVYLCASSSATGGELFFGEGSRLTVL.

The chain links TRBV12-3 or TRBV12-4 to TRBJ1-2; D perhaps matches TRBD1 (6 bases). The CDR3 is 16 residues long. Trimming left V 3 bases short and J 3 bases short, with 17 bases between. CDR3 bases: TGTGCCAGCAGTTTCGGGGGCAGGGGTGATTACTATGGCTACACCTTC. This encodes CASSFGGRGDYYGYTF.

This rearrangement joins TRBV19 to TRBJ2-2; the D is unclear. There are 15 residues in the CDR3. CDR1 and CDR2 from the germline V gene are LNHDA and SQIVND (reference sequence). V dropped 1 base and J dropped 3 bases, with 9 bases sitting between them. The CDR3 here is CASSIAGPDTGELFF. CDR3 DNA: TGTGCCAGTAGTATAGCTGGGCCGGACACCGGGGAGCTGTTTTTT.

The chain has TRBV2 and TRBJ2-7, with unresolved D. Germline V gene lookup returns CDR1 SNHLY and CDR2 FYNNEI. The CDR3 spans 14 residues. Deletions cut 2 bases from V and 3 bases from J, with 11 bases between. The CDR3 sequence is CASSESRTNYEQYF. For the CDR3, the DNA is TGTGCCAGCAGTGAATCCCGGACCAACTACGAGCAGTACTTC.

This clonotype was observed a handful of times. The conserved final phenylalanine or tryptophan is absent from the CDR3, which likely points to a read error. The chain uses TRBV7-9 and TRBJ2-7; D is unclear. V was trimmed by 5 bases and J by 6 bases, leaving 11 bases between them. This CDR3 has 12 residues. Germline V lookup: CDR1 SEHNR, CDR2 FQNEAQ (reference sequence). In DNA form, the CDR3 reads TGTGCCAGCAGCAGATCTGCCAGCGAGCAGTACTCC. Amino acid sequence: CASSRSASEQYS.

About this clonotype: At one boundary the junction diverges from the germline segment, which might be a read error. This sequence joins TRBV24-1 and TRBJ2-3, with 10 bases matching TRBD1. CDR1 and CDR2 from the germline V gene are KGHDR and SFDVKD. The CDR3 spans 17 residues. This CDR3 is CVTSDLGTGDSTDTQYF. CDR3 DNA sequence: TGTGTCACCAGTGATCTGGGGACAGGGGATAGCACAGATACGCAGTATTTT.

CDR3 sequence: CASSPNMGARTEAFF. The CDR3 DNA reads as TGCGCCAGCAGCCCCAATATGGGGGCGAGAACTGAAGCTTTCTTT. The chain joins TRBV5-1 to TRBJ1-1, with D possibly TRBD1 on 6 matching bases. V was shortened by 4 bases and J by 5 bases, with 18 bases between the two germline ends. The CDR3 consists of 15 residues. From germline, CDR1 is SGHRS and CDR2 YFSETQ.

A few counts support this clonotype. The chain couples TRBV20-1 to TRBJ2-1, with 9 nucleotides matching TRBD2. Germline loops: CDR1 DFQATT, CDR2 SNEGSKA (reference sequence). This CDR3 contains 15 residues. The V gene end was trimmed by 0 bases and the J gene end by 6 bases; junction bases not matched to a gene: 6. CDR3 loop: CSARDGGGAPNEQFF. CDR3 bases: TGCAGTGCTAGAGACGGCGGGGGGGCCCCCAATGAGCAGTTCTTC.

The chain employs TRBV28 and TRBJ2-3, with a tentative D call TRBD2 (6 bases). CDR1 is MDHEN, CDR2 SYDVKM, per germline. The V gene lost 4 bases and the J gene lost 6 bases, with 17 bases spanning the gap. The CDR3 spans 15 residues. The CDR3 sequence is CASSYLAPLRDTQYF. The CDR3 DNA is TGTGCCAGCAGTTATCTAGCGCCCCTTAGGGATACGCAGTATTTT.

This clonotype was seen more than once but under ten times. The chain carries TRBV7-3 and TRBJ2-3; 10 nucleotides align to TRBD2. There are 15 residues in the CDR3. Trimming at V came to 5 bases and at J to 2 bases, leaving 4 bases not matched to a gene. Germline assignment: CDR1 SGHTA and CDR2 FQGTGA. DNA of the CDR3: TGTGCCAGCAGCGCCAGCGGGGGGGACACAGATACGCAGTATTTT. It encodes CASSASGGDTDTQYF.